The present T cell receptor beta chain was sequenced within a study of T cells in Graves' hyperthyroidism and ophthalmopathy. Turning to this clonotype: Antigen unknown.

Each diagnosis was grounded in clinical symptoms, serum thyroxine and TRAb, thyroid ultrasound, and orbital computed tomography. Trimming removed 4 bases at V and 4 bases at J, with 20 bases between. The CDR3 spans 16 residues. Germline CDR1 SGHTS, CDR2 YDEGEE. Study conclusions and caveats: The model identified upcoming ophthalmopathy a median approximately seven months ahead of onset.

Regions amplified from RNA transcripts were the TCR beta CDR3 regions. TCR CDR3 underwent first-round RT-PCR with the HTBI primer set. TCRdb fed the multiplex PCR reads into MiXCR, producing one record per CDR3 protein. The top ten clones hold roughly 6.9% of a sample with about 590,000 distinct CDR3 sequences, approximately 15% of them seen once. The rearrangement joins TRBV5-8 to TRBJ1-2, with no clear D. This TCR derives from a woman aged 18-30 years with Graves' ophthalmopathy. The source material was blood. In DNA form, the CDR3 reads TGTGCCAGCAGCCTACCTGTCGGGCGCTCCAGCTATGGCTACACCTTC. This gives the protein CASSLPVGRSSYGYTF. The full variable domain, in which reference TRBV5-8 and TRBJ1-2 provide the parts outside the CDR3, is EAGVTQSPTHLIKTRGQQATLRCSPISGHTSVYWYQQALGLGLQFLLWYDEGEERNRGNFPPRFSGRQFPNYSSELNVNALELEDSALYLCASSLPVGRSSYGYTFGSGTRLTVV.